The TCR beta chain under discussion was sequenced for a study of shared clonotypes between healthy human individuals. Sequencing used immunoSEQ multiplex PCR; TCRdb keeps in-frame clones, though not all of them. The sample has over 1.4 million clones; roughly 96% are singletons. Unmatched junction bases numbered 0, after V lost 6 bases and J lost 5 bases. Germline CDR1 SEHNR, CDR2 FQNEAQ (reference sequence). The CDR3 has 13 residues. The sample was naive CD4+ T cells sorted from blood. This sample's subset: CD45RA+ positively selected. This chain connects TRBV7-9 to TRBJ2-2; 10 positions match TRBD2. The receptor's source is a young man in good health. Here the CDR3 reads CASRTSGTGELFF. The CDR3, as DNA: TGTGCCAGCAGGACTAGCGGGACCGGGGAGCTGTTTTTT.